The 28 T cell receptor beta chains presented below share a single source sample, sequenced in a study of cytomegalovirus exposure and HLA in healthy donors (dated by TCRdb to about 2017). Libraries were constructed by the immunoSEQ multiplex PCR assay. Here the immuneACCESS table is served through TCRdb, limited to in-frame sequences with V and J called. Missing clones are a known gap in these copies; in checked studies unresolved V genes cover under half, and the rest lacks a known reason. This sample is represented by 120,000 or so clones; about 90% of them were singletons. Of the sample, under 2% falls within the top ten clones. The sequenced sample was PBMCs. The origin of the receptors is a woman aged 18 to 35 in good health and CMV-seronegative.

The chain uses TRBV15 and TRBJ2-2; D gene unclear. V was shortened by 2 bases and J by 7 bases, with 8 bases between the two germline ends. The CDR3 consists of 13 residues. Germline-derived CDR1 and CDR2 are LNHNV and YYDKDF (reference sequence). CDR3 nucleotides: TGTGCCACCAGCAGATTCGAGAACGGGGAGCTGTTTTTT. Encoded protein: CATSRFENGELFF.

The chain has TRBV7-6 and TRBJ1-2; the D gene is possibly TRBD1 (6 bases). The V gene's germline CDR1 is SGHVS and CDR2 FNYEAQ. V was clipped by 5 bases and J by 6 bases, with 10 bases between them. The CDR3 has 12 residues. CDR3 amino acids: CASSKQGDGYTF. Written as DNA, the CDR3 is TGTGCCAGCAGCAAACAGGGTGATGGCTACACCTTC.

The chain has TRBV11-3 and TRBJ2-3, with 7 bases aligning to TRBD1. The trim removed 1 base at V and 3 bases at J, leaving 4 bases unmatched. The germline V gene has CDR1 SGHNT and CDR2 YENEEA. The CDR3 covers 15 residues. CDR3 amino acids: CASSLGQGATDTQYF. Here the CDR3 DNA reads TGTGCCAGCAGCTTAGGACAGGGTGCTACAGATACGCAGTATTTT.

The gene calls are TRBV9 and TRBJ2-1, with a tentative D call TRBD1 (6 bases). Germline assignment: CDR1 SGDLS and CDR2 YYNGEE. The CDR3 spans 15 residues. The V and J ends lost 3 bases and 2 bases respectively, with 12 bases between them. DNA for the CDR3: TGTGCCAGCAGCGCTCAGGGGTTAGCCTACAATGAGCAGTTCTTC. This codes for CASSAQGLAYNEQFF.

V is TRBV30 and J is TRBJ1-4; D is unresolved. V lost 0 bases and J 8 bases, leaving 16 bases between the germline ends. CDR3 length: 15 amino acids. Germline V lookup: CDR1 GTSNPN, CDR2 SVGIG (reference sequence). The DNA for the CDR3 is TGTGCCTGGAGTGTACTTCGGGGTCTTAGGGAAAAACTGTTTTTT. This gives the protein CAWSVLRGLREKLFF.

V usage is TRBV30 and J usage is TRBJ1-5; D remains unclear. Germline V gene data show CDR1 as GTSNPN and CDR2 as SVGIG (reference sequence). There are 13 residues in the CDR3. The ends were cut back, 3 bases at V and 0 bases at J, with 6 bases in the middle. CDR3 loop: CAWSSDSNQPQHF. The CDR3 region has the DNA TGTGCCTGGAGCTCAGATAGCAATCAGCCCCAGCATTTT.

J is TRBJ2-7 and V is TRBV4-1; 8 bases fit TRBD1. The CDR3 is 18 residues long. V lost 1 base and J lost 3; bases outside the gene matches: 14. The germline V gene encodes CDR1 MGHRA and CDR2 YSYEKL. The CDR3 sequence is CASSQAYFRTGSRYEQYF. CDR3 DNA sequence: TGCGCCAGCAGCCAAGCCTACTTCAGGACAGGGTCACGCTACGAGCAGTACTTC.

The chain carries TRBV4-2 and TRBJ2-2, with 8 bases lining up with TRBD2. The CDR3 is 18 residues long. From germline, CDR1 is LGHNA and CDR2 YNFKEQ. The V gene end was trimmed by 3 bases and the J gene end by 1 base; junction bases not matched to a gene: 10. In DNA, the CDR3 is TGTGCCAGCAGCCACGACCTGACAAGCGGGGGGAACACCGGGGAGCTGTTTTTT. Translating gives CASSHDLTSGGNTGELFF.

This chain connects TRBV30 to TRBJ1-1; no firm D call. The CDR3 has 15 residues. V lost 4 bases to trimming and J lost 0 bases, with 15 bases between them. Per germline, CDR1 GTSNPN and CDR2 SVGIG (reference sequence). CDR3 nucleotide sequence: TGTGCCTGGAAAAAGCGGGGAACCCTGAACACTGAAGCTTTCTTT. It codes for CAWKKRGTLNTEAFF.

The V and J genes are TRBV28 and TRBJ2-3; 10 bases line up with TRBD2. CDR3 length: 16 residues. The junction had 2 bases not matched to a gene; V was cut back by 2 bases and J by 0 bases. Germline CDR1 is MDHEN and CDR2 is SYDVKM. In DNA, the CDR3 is TGTGCCAGCAGTTTAACTAGCGGGACTAGCACAGATACGCAGTATTTT. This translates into CASSLTSGTSTDTQYF.

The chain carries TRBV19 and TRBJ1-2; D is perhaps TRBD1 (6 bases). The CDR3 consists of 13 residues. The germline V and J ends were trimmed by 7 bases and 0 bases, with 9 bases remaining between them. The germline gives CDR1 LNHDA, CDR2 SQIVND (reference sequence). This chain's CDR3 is CASKDSPNYGYTF. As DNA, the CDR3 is TGTGCCAGTAAGGACAGCCCTAACTATGGCTACACCTTC.

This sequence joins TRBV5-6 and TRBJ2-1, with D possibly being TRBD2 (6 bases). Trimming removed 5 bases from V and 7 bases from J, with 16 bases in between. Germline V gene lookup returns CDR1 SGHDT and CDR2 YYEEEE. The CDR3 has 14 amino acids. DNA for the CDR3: TGTGCCAGCAGTCGCCGACTAGTTGTGAATGAGCAGTTCTTC. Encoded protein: CASSRRLVVNEQFF.

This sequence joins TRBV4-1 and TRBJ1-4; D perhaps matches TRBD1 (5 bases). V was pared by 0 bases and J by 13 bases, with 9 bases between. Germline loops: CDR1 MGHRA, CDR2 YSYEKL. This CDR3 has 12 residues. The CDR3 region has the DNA TGCGCCAGCAGCCAAGATGGGGGAGGACTGTTTTTT. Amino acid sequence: CASSQDGGGLFF.

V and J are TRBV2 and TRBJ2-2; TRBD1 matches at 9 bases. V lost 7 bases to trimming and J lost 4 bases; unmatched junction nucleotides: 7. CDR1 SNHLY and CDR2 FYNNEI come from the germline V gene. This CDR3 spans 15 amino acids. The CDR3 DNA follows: TGTGCCAGCATAAGGTGGACAGGGGTCACCGGGGAGCTGTTTTTT. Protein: CASIRWTGVTGELFF.

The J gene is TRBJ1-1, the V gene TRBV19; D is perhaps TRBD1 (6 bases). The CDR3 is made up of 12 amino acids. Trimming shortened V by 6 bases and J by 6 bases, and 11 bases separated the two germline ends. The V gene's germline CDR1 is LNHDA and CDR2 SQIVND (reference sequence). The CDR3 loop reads CASRKQGSEAFF. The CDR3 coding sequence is TGTGCCAGTAGGAAACAGGGCTCTGAAGCTTTCTTT.

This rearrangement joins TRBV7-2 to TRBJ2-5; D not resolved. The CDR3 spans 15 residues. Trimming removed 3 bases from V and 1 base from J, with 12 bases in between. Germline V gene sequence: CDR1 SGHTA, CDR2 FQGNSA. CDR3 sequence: CASSFGRNSQETQYF. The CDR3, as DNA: TGTGCCAGCAGCTTTGGGCGAAACTCCCAAGAGACCCAGTACTTC.

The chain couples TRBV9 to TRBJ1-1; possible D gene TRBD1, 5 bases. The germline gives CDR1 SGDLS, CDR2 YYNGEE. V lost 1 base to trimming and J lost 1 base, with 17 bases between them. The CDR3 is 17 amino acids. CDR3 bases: TGTGCCAGCAGCGTATCAGCCAGCGGGGGACCGAACACTGAAGCTTTCTTT. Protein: CASSVSASGGPNTEAFF.

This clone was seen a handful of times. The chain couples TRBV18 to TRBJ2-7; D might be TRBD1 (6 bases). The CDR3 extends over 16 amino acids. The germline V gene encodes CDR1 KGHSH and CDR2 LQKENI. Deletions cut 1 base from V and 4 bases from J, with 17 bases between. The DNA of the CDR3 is TGTGCCAGCTCACCACGGGGGCAGGGCCAAGGATACGAGCAGTACTTC. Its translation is CASSPRGQGQGYEQYF.

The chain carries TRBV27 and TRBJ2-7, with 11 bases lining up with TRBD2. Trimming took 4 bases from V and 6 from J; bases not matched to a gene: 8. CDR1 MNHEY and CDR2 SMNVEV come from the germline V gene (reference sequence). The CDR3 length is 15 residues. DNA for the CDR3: TGTGCCAGCAGTTCCCCACTAGCGGGGGTGAGCGAGCAGTACTTC. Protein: CASSSPLAGVSEQYF.

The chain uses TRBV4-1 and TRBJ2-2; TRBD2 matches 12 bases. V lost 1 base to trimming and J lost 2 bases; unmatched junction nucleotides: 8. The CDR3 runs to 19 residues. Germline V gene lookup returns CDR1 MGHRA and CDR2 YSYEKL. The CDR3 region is CASSQGQLAGGPNTGELFF. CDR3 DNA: TGCGCCAGCAGCCAAGGGCAACTAGCGGGGGGCCCCAACACCGGGGAGCTGTTTTTT.

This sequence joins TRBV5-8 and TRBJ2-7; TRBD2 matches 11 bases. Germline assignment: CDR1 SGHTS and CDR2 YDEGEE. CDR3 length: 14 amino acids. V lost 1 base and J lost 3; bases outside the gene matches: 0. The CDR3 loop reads CASSLTSGSYEQYF. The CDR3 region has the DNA TGTGCCAGCAGCTTGACTAGCGGGAGCTACGAGCAGTACTTC.

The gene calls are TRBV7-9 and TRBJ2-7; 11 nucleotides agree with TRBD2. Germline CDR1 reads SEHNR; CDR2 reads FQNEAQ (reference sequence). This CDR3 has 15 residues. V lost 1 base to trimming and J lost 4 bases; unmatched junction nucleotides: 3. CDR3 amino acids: CASSLDTSGRYEQYF. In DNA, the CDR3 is TGTGCCAGCAGCTTAGATACTAGCGGGAGATACGAGCAGTACTTC.

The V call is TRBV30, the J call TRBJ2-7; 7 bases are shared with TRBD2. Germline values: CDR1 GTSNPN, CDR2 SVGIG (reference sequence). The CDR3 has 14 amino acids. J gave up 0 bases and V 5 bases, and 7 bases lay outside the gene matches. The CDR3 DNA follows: TGTGCCTGGTTAGATCGCGGGGGCTCCTACGAGCAGTACTTC. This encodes CAWLDRGGSYEQYF.

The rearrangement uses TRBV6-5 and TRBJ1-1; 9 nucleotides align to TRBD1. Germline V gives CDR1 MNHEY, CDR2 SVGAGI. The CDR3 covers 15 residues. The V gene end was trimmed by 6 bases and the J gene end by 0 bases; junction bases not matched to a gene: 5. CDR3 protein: CASRWTGAVNTEAFF. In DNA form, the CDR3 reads TGTGCCAGCAGATGGACAGGGGCTGTGAACACTGAAGCTTTCTTT.

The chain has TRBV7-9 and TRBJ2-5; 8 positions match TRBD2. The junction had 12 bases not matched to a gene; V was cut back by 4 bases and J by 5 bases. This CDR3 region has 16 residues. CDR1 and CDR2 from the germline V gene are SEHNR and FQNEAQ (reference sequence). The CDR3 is CASSSSRPGGQETQYF. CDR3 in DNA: TGTGCCAGCAGCTCAAGCCGGCCGGGGGGGCAGGAGACCCAGTACTTC.

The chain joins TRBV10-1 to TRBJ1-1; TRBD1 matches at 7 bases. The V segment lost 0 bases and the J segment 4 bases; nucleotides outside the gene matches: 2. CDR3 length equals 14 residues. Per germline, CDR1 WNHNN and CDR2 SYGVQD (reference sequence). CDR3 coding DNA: TGCGCCAGCAGTGAGTCGCGACAGGGCACTGAAGCTTTCTTT. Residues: CASSESRQGTEAFF.

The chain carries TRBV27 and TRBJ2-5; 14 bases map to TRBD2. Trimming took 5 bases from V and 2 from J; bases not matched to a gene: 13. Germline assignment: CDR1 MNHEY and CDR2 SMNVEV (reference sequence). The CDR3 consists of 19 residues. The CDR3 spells CASSRTGTSGSRPQETQYF. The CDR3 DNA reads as TGTGCCAGCAGTAGAACCGGGACTAGCGGGAGTAGGCCACAAGAGACCCAGTACTTC.

CDR3 DNA sequence: TGTGCCAGCCGAGGGCTGATAAATCAGCCCCAGCATTTT. Translation gives CASRGLINQPQHF. The chain carries TRBV7-9 and TRBJ1-5; D is unresolved. The CDR3 spans 13 residues. Germline V CDR1 and CDR2: SEHNR, FQNEAQ (reference sequence). V dropped 8 bases and J dropped 4 bases, with 12 bases sitting between them.